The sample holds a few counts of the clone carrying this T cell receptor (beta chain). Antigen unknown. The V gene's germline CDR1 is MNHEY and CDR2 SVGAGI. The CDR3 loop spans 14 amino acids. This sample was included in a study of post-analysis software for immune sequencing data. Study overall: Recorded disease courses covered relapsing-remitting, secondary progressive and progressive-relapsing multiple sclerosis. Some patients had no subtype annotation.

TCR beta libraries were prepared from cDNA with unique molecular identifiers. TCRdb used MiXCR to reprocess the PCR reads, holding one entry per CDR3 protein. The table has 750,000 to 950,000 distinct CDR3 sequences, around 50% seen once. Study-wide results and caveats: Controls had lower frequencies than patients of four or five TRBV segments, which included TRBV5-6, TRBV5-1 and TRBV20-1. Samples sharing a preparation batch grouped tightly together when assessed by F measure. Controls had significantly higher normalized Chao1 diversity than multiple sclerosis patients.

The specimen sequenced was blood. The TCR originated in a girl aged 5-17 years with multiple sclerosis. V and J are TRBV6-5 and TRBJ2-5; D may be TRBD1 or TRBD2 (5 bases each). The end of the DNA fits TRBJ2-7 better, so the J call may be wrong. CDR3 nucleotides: TGTGCCAGCAGTTACCTCGTTTGGGACGGCGAGCAGTACTTC. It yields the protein CASSYLVWDGEQYF.